One sample yielded the 9 T cell receptor beta chains listed below, sequenced in a study of shared clonotypes between healthy human individuals. The method was immunoSEQ multiplex PCR; TCRdb's version includes in-frame clones alone and lacks a portion of them. The sample includes about 770,000 clones, 72% of them seen just once. Sequencing was performed on memory CD4+ T cells sorted from blood. Subset described: CD45RA-negative fraction. These receptors were taken from a woman aged 25 to 39 in good health.

This chain joins TRBV5-1 and TRBJ1-1; D call uncertain. Germline CDR1 reads SGHRS; CDR2 reads YFSETQ. The CDR3 length is 14 residues. Trimming left V 4 bases short and J 4 bases short, with 14 bases between. The CDR3 loop is CASSETVEATEAFF. The CDR3, as DNA: TGCGCCAGCAGCGAAACAGTGGAGGCCACTGAAGCTTTCTTT.

V gene TRBV30 combines with J gene TRBJ2-7; possible D gene TRBD2, 5 bases. Between the trimmed V and J ends, which lost 2 bases and 7 bases, there was a span of 18 bases. The CDR3 loop spans 14 amino acids. Looked up from germline, CDR1 is GTSNPN and CDR2 is SVGIG (reference sequence). As DNA, the CDR3 is TGTGCCTGGAGTTTGGACTCCTCGGCGTTGGAGCAGTACTTC. Translating it yields CAWSLDSSALEQYF.

The chain recombines TRBV11-3 with TRBJ1-1; no reliable D call. Trimming stripped 6 bases from V and 1 base from J, with 6 bases between. Germline assignment: CDR1 SGHNT and CDR2 YENEEA. CDR3 size: 12 residues. CDR3 in amino acids: CASSPTNTEAFF. CDR3 bases: TGTGCCAGCAGTCCGACGAACACTGAAGCTTTCTTT.

This clone was detected a few times. J is TRBJ2-3 and V is TRBV6-1, with 7 nucleotides matching TRBD2. V shed 4 bases and J 3 bases; nucleotides not matched to a gene: 7. Per germline, CDR1 MNHNS and CDR2 SASEGT. The CDR3 is 15 amino acids. The CDR3, as DNA: TGTGCCAGCAGTGTCTCGGCGGGAGTGACAGATACGCAGTATTTT. This sequence encodes CASSVSAGVTDTQYF.

This sequence joins TRBV5-1 and TRBJ2-6, with TRBD1 identical over 8 bases. J lost 3 bases, V lost 1 base, and 9 bases had no gene match. Germline CDR1 reads SGHRS; CDR2 reads YFSETQ. The CDR3 runs to 18 residues. CDR3 sequence reads: CASSLIPGGAIGANVLTF. The CDR3 DNA reads as TGCGCCAGCAGCTTGATTCCAGGGGGCGCGATTGGGGCCAACGTCCTGACTTTC. Using reference TRBV5-1 and TRBJ2-6 for the parts outside the CDR3, the full variable domain is KAGVTQTPRYLIKTRGQQVTLSCSPISGHRSVSWYQQTPGQGLQFLFEYFSETQRNKGNFPGRFSGRQFSNSRSEMNVSTLELGDSALYLCASSLIPGGAIGANVLTFGAGSRLTVL.

Details on this clone: At one end, the junction sequence differs from germline, possibly due to a read error. The chain is built from TRBV4-1 and TRBJ1-1; D ambiguous. The CDR3 has 17 amino acids. Germline V lookup: CDR1 MGHRA, CDR2 YSYEKL. This chain's CDR3 is CASRQVDLGFMNTEAFF. Here the CDR3 DNA reads TGCGCCAGCAGGCAAGTGGACCTGGGGTTCATGAACACTGAAGCTTTCTTT.

This clone was observed a single time. The J gene is TRBJ1-2, the V gene TRBV4-1; D perhaps matches TRBD1 (5 bases). Germline CDR1 reads MGHRA; CDR2 reads YSYEKL. The CDR3 extends over 13 amino acids. Between the trimmed V and J ends, which lost 4 bases and 1 base, there was a span of 7 bases. CDR3 nucleotide sequence: TGCGCCAGCAGCCCGGACATTAACTATGGCTACACCTTC. This translates into CASSPDINYGYTF.

The chain uses TRBV19 and TRBJ2-1; weak D call: TRBD1 (6 bases). CDR1 is LNHDA and CDR2 is SQIVND in the germline V gene (reference sequence). V was trimmed by 2 bases and J by 8 bases, leaving 16 bases between them. The CDR3 is 15 residues long. The CDR3 DNA reads as TGTGCCAGTAGTATATATGGCAGGGGCCTGGATGAGCAGTTCTTC. Translation gives CASSIYGRGLDEQFF.

The J gene is TRBJ2-7, the V gene TRBV14; possible D gene TRBD2, 5 bases. Germline CDR1 and CDR2: SGHDN and FVKESK. The CDR3 has 14 residues. V shed 4 bases and J shed 5 bases, with 15 bases lying between them. In nucleotides, the CDR3 is TGTGCCAGCAGCCCCTTAAGGACGAGGGACGAGCAGTACTTC. Its translation: CASSPLRTRDEQYF.